The 7 T cell receptor beta chains below were found in one sample sequenced in a study of patients and donors after allogeneic stem cell transplantation. TCRdb independently ran MiXCR on the RT-PCR reads; one entry per CDR3 protein. The sample yields about 200,000 distinct CDR3 sequences, over 30% seen once. The sequencing sample was made of blood, either unsorted or a sorted T cell fraction (not recorded which). These receptors originate from a human donor who was either an allogeneic HSCT recipient or a stem cell or donor lymphocyte infusion donor (not recorded which). It is not recorded whose cells these are; they may come from a transplant donor.

The gene calls are TRBV7-6 and TRBJ2-1; D is unclear. CDR1 is SGHVS, CDR2 FNYEAQ, per germline. V was cut by 8 bases and J by 6 bases, with 20 bases left in between. This CDR3 is built from 15 residues. The CDR3: CASGQRREFPNEQFF. The CDR3 DNA follows: TGTGCCAGCGGGCAACGCAGAGAGTTCCCCAATGAGCAGTTCTTC.

This clonotype was detected a few times. The chain joins TRBV5-1 to TRBJ1-4; D is unclear. The CDR3 runs to 14 residues. Germline V gives CDR1 SGHRS, CDR2 YFSETQ. Trimming took off 0 bases at V and 4 bases at J, with 7 bases between the two ends. The CDR3 sequence is CASSLGADNEKLFF. As DNA, the CDR3 is TGCGCCAGCAGCTTGGGGGCAGATAATGAAAAACTGTTTTTT.

A few counts support this clonotype. V gene TRBV7-8 combines with J gene TRBJ1-5; 7 positions match TRBD1. The CDR3 sequence is 12 residues long. CDR1 is SGHVS and CDR2 is FQNEAQ in the germline V gene. V lost 5 bases to trimming and J lost 9 bases; unmatched junction nucleotides: 4. DNA of the CDR3: TGTGCCAGCAGCAAGACAGGGCCGCCCCAGCATTTT. This sequence encodes CASSKTGPPQHF.

The V and J genes are TRBV2 and TRBJ1-1; unclear D gene. The CDR3 covers 14 residues. From germline, CDR1 is SNHLY and CDR2 FYNNEI. V was cut by 2 bases and J by 1 base, with 8 bases left in between. This CDR3 reads CASSEPARNTEAFF. CDR3 coding DNA: TGTGCCAGCAGTGAACCGGCCCGGAACACTGAAGCTTTCTTT.

This chain links TRBV6-5 with TRBJ2-1; D is perhaps TRBD2 (6 bases). Germline V gene data show CDR1 as MNHEY and CDR2 as SVGAGI. V shed 2 bases and J shed 2 bases, with 10 bases lying between them. The CDR3 contains 15 residues. CDR3 DNA sequence: TGTGCCAGCAGTTACAGTTTAGCGGCCTACAATGAGCAGTTCTTC. This codes for CASSYSLAAYNEQFF.

The chain joins TRBV20-1 to TRBJ1-2, with 10 bases identical to TRBD1. The CDR3 spans 13 residues. The trim removed 5 bases at V and 5 bases at J, leaving 5 bases unmatched. Germline V gene sequence: CDR1 DFQATT, CDR2 SNEGSKA (reference sequence). The CDR3 sequence: CSAPPGQGYGYTF. CDR3 coding DNA: TGCAGTGCTCCCCCGGGACAGGGGTATGGCTACACCTTC.

The chain employs TRBV2 and TRBJ1-2, with 9 bases aligning to TRBD1. Per germline, CDR1 SNHLY and CDR2 FYNNEI. J was trimmed by 6 bases and V by 3 bases; bases with no gene match: 8. The CDR3 contains 15 residues. This chain's CDR3 is CASSDLRTGVDGYTF. Written as DNA, the CDR3 is TGTGCCAGCAGTGATCTAAGGACAGGGGTGGATGGCTACACCTTC.